These T cell receptor beta chains were read from a single sample in a study of T cells after yellow fever vaccination. TCRdb recomputed calls from the 5' RACE reads with MiXCR, one row per CDR3 protein. This table has 400,000 to 650,000 distinct CDR3 sequences, just over 20% appearing once. Here the sequenced sample was PBMCs, taken approximately 22 days after the first yellow fever vaccination. Source of these receptors: a young man who received the YFV17D yellow fever vaccine. Both conserved end residues are part of each CDR3. D genes are given only for firm matches. Not every row has a clone size; where given, it reads once, few, many or a size class.

>NA|NA|TRBJ2-5|TRBV14
TGTGCCAGCAGCCAGTTCCTCGTCCAGGAGACCCAGTACTTC
CASSQFLVQETQYF
>TRBD1|NA|TRBJ2-2|TRBV24-1
TGTGCCACCAGTGAACTACCTGGGACAGGGGGCACCGGGGAGCTGTTTTTT
CATSELPGTGGTGELFF
>NA|few|TRBJ2-2|TRBV12-3/TRBV12-4
TGTGCCAGCAGTACCTCGACAGCCACCGGGGAGCTGTTTTTT
CASSTSTATGELFF
>TRBD2|NA|TRBJ2-1|TRBV5-5
TGTGCCAGCAGTAAGCGGGGGCTGTACAATGAGCAGTTCTTC
CASSKRGLYNEQFF
>TRBD1|few|TRBJ1-1|TRBV6-5
TGTGCCAGCAGTTACTGGGGACAGGACACTGAAGCTTTCTTT
CASSYWGQDTEAFF
>NA|NA|TRBJ2-2|TRBV18
TGTGCCAGCTCACCAGATTCATACAACACCGGGGAGCTGTTTTTT
CASSPDSYNTGELFF
>TRBD1|NA|TRBJ2-5|TRBV12-3/TRBV12-4
TGTGCCAGCAGGGCGGGACAGGGGGCAGGGGAGACCCAGTACTTC
CASRAGQGAGETQYF
>NA|NA|TRBJ1-1|TRBV15
TGTGCCACCAGCACGGACCGGGGGAACACTGAAGCTTTCTTT
CATSTDRGNTEAFF
>NA|few|TRBJ2-5|TRBV12-3/TRBV12-4
TGTGCCAGCAGAACGGGACTCAAGAAAGAGACCCAGTACTTC
CASRTGLKKETQYF
>NA|few|TRBJ2-7|TRBV7-2
TGTGCCAGCAGCCCGGGTGGGGCCGAGCAGTACTTC
CASSPGGAEQYF
>NA|NA|TRBJ1-1|TRBV5-1
TGCGCCAGCAGCCAGCAGGGGATTAATGAAGCTTTCTTT
CASSQQGINEAFF
>TRBD1|few|TRBJ2-1|TRBV7-9
TGTGCCAGCAGCAATGCGATGGGACAGGGAAGGGATACTGAGCAGTTCTTC
CASSNAMGQGRDTEQFF
>NA|NA|TRBJ1-3|TRBV5-1
TGCGCCAGCAGCTTGGAATCTGGCCGCGGAAACACCATATATTTT
CASSLESGRGNTIYF
>NA|NA|TRBJ2-5|TRBV30
TGTGCCTGGAGTGGCTCAATCCAAGAGACCCAGTACTTC
CAWSGSIQETQYF
>TRBD2|NA|TRBJ2-3|TRBV10-3
TGTGCCATCAGGACTAGCGGGCCCACAGATACGCAGTATTTT
CAIRTSGPTDTQYF
>NA|NA|TRBJ1-2|TRBV18
TGTGCCAGCTCAGCGCGACAGAACTATGGCTACACCTTC
CASSARQNYGYTF
>NA|few|TRBJ2-1|TRBV20-1
TGCAGTGCTAGAGATGGGGGAGTCTCCTACAATGAGCAGTTCTTC
CSARDGGVSYNEQFF
>NA|NA|TRBJ2-5|TRBV7-9
TGTGCCAGCAGCTTCATTCTGCGAGAGACCCAGTACTTC
CASSFILRETQYF
>NA|few|TRBJ2-2|TRBV5-5
TGTGCCAGCAGCTTGGAGGGGCGGCTCGGGAACACCGGGGAGCTGTTTTTT
CASSLEGRLGNTGELFF
>NA|NA|TRBJ1-5|TRBV4-1
TGCGCCAGCAGCCAAGAAAGTAACTTGGGGGGCCAGCCCCAGCATTTT
CASSQESNLGGQPQHF
>TRBD2|NA|TRBJ2-1|TRBV27
TGTGCCAGCACAACTAGCGGCAATGAGCAGTTCTTC
CASTTSGNEQFF
>TRBD1|few|TRBJ2-1|TRBV28
TGTGCCAGCGACCAACCATTCAGGGGGTCCTACAATGAGCAGTTCTTC
CASDQPFRGSYNEQFF
>TRBD2|few|TRBJ2-5|TRBV15
TGTGCCACCAGCGGAGGACTAGCGGGGGAAGAGACCCAGTACTTC
CATSGGLAGEETQYF
>TRBD2|NA|TRBJ2-3|TRBV11-1
TGTGCCAGCAGCTTAGCTATAAGACTAGCGGGGGGGTTTGCCGATACGCAGTATTTT
CASSLAIRLAGGFADTQYF
>NA|few|TRBJ1-3|TRBV25-1
TGTGCCAGCAGTGATGGACAGTCTCGGGTCACCATATATTTT
CASSDGQSRVTIYF
>TRBD2|NA|TRBJ2-1|TRBV12-3/TRBV12-4
TGTGCCAGCATTGGGCTCTGGGAGGGAATGGGGGTTAGCTCCTACAATGAGCAGTTCTTC
CASIGLWEGMGVSSYNEQFF
>NA|few|TRBJ2-7|TRBV7-9
TGTGCCAGCAGCGACAGAGTGGTCGACGAGCAGTACTTC
CASSDRVVDEQYF
>NA|few|TRBJ2-1|TRBV13
TGTGCCAGCAGCTTAGAGAGGACGTGGAATGAGCAGTTCTTC
CASSLERTWNEQFF
>NA|once|TRBJ2-5|TRBV11-2
TGTGCCAGCAGCGCGACGAGGGGGGCTAGAGAGACCCAGTACTTC
CASSATRGARETQYF
>NA|few|TRBJ1-2|TRBV7-2
TGTGCCAGCAGCCCCAGTGCCGGGTCTGGCTACACCTTC
CASSPSAGSGYTF
>TRBD2|few|TRBJ2-3|TRBV6-1
TGTGCCAGTACGCCCCCGGTAGCGGGGAATACAGATACGCAGTATTTT
CASTPPVAGNTDTQYF
>TRBD2|few|TRBJ2-1|TRBV7-9
TGTGCCAGCAGCTCGTCTAAGCGGGGGGAATACAATGAGCAGTTCTTC
CASSSSKRGEYNEQFF
>NA|NA|TRBJ1-2|TRBV6-5
TGTGCCAGCAGTTACTCCGGGGCCGCTCGCAAGACCTTC
CASSYSGAARKTF
>TRBD2|few|TRBJ2-3|TRBV5-5
TGTGCCAGCAGCGATGGCCTAGCGGGGGACACAGATACGCAGTATTTT
CASSDGLAGDTDTQYF
>NA|few|TRBJ2-1|TRBV12-3/TRBV12-4
TGTGCCAGCAGCCCCCTTTTAGGCTCCTACAATGAGCAGTTCTTC
CASSPLLGSYNEQFF
>NA|NA|TRBJ2-3|TRBV10-3
TGTGCCATCAGTGAGCGGAACATACGGGGTAGCACAGATACGCAGTATTTT
CAISERNIRGSTDTQYF